Shown below are 10 T cell receptor beta chains from a single sample sequenced in a study of HIV-infected patients and healthy controls. Alpha and beta constant-region primers primed reverse transcription of about 470 ng RNA. Separate chain-specific third strand synthesis with multiplexing indices produced the alpha and beta libraries. TCRdb processed the 5' RACE reads anew with MiXCR; each CDR3 protein has one entry. The data hold about 8,000 distinct CDR3 sequences, with about 7% observed a single time. Follow-up blood was drawn about 14 weeks, roughly three months, after antiretroviral therapy began. No cell fractionation was done, so the repertoire covers all unsorted peripheral blood T cells. Sequenced here: blood, sampled during antiretroviral therapy. The receptor set was obtained from an adult with HIV infection.

Ten or more counts support this clonotype. This beta chain represents an off-target read in a library built for alpha chains; its size is of limited meaning. The chain carries TRBV7-9 and TRBJ2-1; D might be TRBD1 (5 bases). Trimming took 3 bases from V and 5 from J, leaving 14 bases between them. The germline V gene encodes CDR1 SEHNR and CDR2 FQNEAQ (reference sequence). The CDR3 has 15 amino acids. For the CDR3, the DNA is TGTGCCAGCAGCTTTGTACAGGAGCGTCACAATGAGCAGTTCTTC. Its protein is CASSFVQERHNEQFF.

This clonotype appeared many times. In a library made to pick up alpha chains, this beta chain is a stray read with a size that means little. The chain is built from TRBV6-5 and TRBJ2-7, with a tentative D call TRBD2 (6 bases). The germline V gene has CDR1 MNHEY and CDR2 SVGAGI. The CDR3 consists of 14 residues. V lost 6 bases, J lost 7 bases, and 19 bases lay in between. DNA of the CDR3: TGTGCCAGCAGCATAAGGGACGGGGCGGGGGAGCAGTACTTC. It specifies CASSIRDGAGEQYF.

This clonotype was detected many times. This beta chain is off target for a library built for alpha chains, so its abundance means little. The rearrangement joins TRBV5-1 to TRBJ1-5; tentative D call: TRBD1 (5 bases). The V gene's germline CDR1 is SGHRS and CDR2 YFSETQ. There are 15 residues in the CDR3. Trimming removed 4 bases at V and 4 bases at J, with 15 bases between. The CDR3 is CASSPDDSSNQPQHF. The CDR3 DNA sequence: TGCGCCAGCAGCCCAGACGACAGCTCTAATCAGCCCCAGCATTTT.

Note on this clonotype: Given a much more abundant clone one base away, this may be a read error. This beta chain slipped into a library made for alpha chains as a stray read, so its size is not meaningful. The chain has TRBV20-1 and TRBJ2-1; maybe TRBD1 (6 bases). This CDR3 region has 12 residues. Germline loops: CDR1 DFQATT, CDR2 SNEGSKA (reference sequence). CDR3 residues: CSVPAWDNEKFF. CDR3 nucleotides: TGCAGTGTCCCGGCGTGGGACAATGAGAAGTTCTTC.

This clonotype was seen ten or more times. This beta chain slipped into a library made for alpha chains as a stray read, so its size is not meaningful. This rearrangement joins TRBV7-8 to TRBJ2-3; no firm D call. Trimming shortened V by 1 base and J by 7 bases, and 18 bases separated the two germline ends. This CDR3 spans 16 amino acids. CDR1 SGHVS and CDR2 FQNEAQ come from the germline V gene. The CDR3 nucleotides read TGTGCCAGCAGCTTAGTTGGTAGAAATTCCCCCAATACGCAGTATTTT. Translating it yields CASSLVGRNSPNTQYF.

This clonotype is judged medium-sized. Within a library made for alpha chains, this beta chain is off target, and its count is uninformative. The V and J genes are TRBV5-1 and TRBJ2-1, with no clear D. V lost 7 bases, J lost 1 base, and 9 bases lay in between. Germline lookup yields CDR1 SGHRS and CDR2 YFSETQ. The CDR3 loop spans 13 amino acids. The CDR3 reads CASGWDSYNEQFF. The DNA for the CDR3 is TGCGCCAGCGGCTGGGATTCCTACAATGAGCAGTTCTTC.

By proportion, this clonotype is medium-sized. Because this beta chain is a stray read in a library intended to capture alpha chains, its abundance should not be given much weight. The rearrangement links TRBV5-1 to TRBJ2-1; 7 nucleotides match TRBD1. CDR3 length: 15 amino acids. Trimming cost V 2 bases and J 5 bases; bases outside gene matches: 7. CDR1 is SGHRS, CDR2 YFSETQ, per germline. This chain's CDR3 is CASSFTGAINNEQFF. CDR3 nucleotide sequence: TGCGCCAGCAGCTTTACAGGGGCGATAAACAATGAGCAGTTCTTC.

This clonotype qualifies as medium-sized. This beta chain came through as a stray read in a library set up for alpha chains, and its size says little. This chain links TRBV5-6 with TRBJ2-7; tentative D call: TRBD2 (6 bases). V gave up 0 bases and J gave up 7 bases, with 17 bases separating them. The CDR3 sequence is 15 residues long. The germline CDR1 and CDR2 sequences are SGHDT and YYEEEE. In DNA, the CDR3 is TGTGCCAGCAGCTTGGCCGGACGGGAGACGGGTGAGCAGTACTTC. It codes for CASSLAGRETGEQYF.

In this sample, this clonotype is medium-sized. This beta chain turned up in a library designed for alpha chains; as an off-target read, its abundance says little. The chain is built from TRBV11-3 and TRBJ2-3, with a possible D match to TRBD1 (5 bases). The V end lost 1 base, the J end lost 3 bases, and 5 bases lay between the germline ends. Germline-derived CDR1 and CDR2 are SGHNT and YENEEA. The CDR3 consists of 13 residues. CDR3 bases: TGTGCCAGCAGCTTAGGACAGACAGATACGCAGTATTTT. This gives the protein CASSLGQTDTQYF. The full variable domain, its missing parts supplied by reference TRBV11-3 and TRBJ2-3, is EAGVVQSPRYKIIEKKQPVAFWCNPISGHNTLYWYLQNLGQGPELLIRYENEEAVDDSQLPKDRFSAERLKGVDSTLKIQPAELGDSAVYLCASSLGQTDTQYFGPGTRLTVL.

This clonotype was seen many times. Since it is a stray read in a library aimed at alpha chains, this beta chain has a size that is not meaningful. The genes are TRBV3-1 and TRBJ2-3; no reliable D call. Germline values: CDR1 LGHDT, CDR2 YNNKEL (reference sequence). Trimming took 4 bases from V and 4 from J, leaving 18 bases between them. This CDR3 is built from 16 residues. The CDR3 region is CASSPGSASAPDTQYF. In nucleotides, the CDR3 is TGTGCCAGCAGCCCCGGGTCAGCGTCAGCTCCAGATACGCAGTATTTT.